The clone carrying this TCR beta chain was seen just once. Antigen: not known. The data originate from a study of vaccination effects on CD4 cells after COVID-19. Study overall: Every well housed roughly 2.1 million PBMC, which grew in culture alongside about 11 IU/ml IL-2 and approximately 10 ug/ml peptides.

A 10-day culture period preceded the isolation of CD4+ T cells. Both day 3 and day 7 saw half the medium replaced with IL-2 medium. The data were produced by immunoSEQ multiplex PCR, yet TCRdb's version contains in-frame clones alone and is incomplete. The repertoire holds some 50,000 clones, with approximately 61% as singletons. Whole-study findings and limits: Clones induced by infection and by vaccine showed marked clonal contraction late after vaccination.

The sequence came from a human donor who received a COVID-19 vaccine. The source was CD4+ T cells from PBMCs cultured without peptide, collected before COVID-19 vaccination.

This CDR3 is CASSELGGNQPQHF. CDR3 in DNA: TGTGCCAGCAGTGAATTGGGCGGTAATCAGCCCCAGCATTTT. This rearrangement joins TRBV6-1 to TRBJ1-5; D gene unclear. Trimming removed 2 bases at V and 4 bases at J, with 9 bases between. Germline-derived CDR1 and CDR2 are MNHNS and SASEGT. This CDR3 has 14 residues.